This T cell receptor (beta chain) was captured by sequencing in a study of CD8 T cells in Susac syndrome (dated by TCRdb to between 2018 and 2021). With respect to the entire study: Among the sequenced Susac syndrome patients, five or six had clinically active disease and under ten were in clinical remission. At blood withdrawal, Susac syndrome patients were either therapy-naive, taking corticosteroids (in some cases with IVIg as well), or taking IVIg alone. Whether CD8+ T cell activation and differentiation in Susac syndrome was antigen driven was tested using repertoire sequencing.

Beyond this particular receptor, the publication reports: The number of individuals in the TCR sequencing and HLA analysis was acknowledged as relatively small. In patients with Susac syndrome, the CD4+ T cell repertoire showed no detectable clonal expansion.

RNA was extracted using the RNeasy kit, and roughly 0.5 to 1 ug of the RNA was reverse transcribed with random hexamers. The immunoSEQ multiplex PCR assay, covering 54 Vbeta and 13 Jbeta segments, was used to amplify TCR beta CDR3 regions. Bias from PCR amplification was corrected by using a synthetic template baseline for primer optimization and for computational correction. On the authors' methods: Only productive sequences were kept, with reads annotated to V, D and J genes according to IMGT and analyzed in immunoSEQ Analyzer. Clonality was calculated as one minus the Shannon entropy normalized by log2 of the number of productive unique sequences. For each patient and control, public and private clones were evaluated within the 100 most prevalent clones. A clone was defined as Susac-specific if it was absent from the healthy and MS cohorts, from 950 to 1,300 published viral clones and from other ImmuneACCESS disease sequences. TCRdb ran its own pipeline on the public reads, namely fastp trimming at Q25 and MiXCR clone calling, and kept in-frame beta chains. Each entry merges the rows of one CDR3 protein and shows their most common DNA and genes. TCRdb, not the authors, supplied the V and J calls. The sample has around 180,000 distinct CDR3 sequences on record, 94% of them singletons. 0.1% to 0.12% of the sample is in the top ten clones.

Points on this clonotype: Its antigen is still unknown. Per-base quality was not reported, and no clone a single base away is much larger than it.

Peripheral blood CD8+ and CD4+ T cells from healthy donors, Susac syndrome patients and multiple sclerosis patients were profiled using high-throughput TCR beta sequencing. The Susac syndrome patients fulfilled recently defined diagnostic criteria for definite or probable disease. Bulk CD8+ and CD4+ T cells were purified by magnetic negative isolation, whereas CD8+ TEMRA cells were enriched by FACS. Blood was collected in EDTA tubes and processed within 24 hours, with PBMCs isolated through density gradient centrifugation. PBMCs intended for TCR sequencing were frozen in liquid nitrogen and were later thawed in a 37 degrees C water bath. The sorted or isolated CD4+, CD8+ and CD8+ TEMRA cells reached a purity of at least 90%. The CDR3 starts with the cysteine, ends with the phenylalanine, and has 15 residues. Only the CDR3 portion is preserved as DNA: 45 bases, with reading frame beginning at the first base. From V the trimming removes 3 bases and from J it removes 3 bases, while the gene matches leave 4 bases of the junction unaccounted for. CDR1 and CDR2, looked up from the germline V gene, are MNHNS and SASEGT.

The sample taken for sequencing was CD4+ T cells from PBMCs. The sequence links TRBV6-1 to TRBJ1-5; TRBD1 lines up with 8 middle nucleotides. This sequence originates from a human donor with Susac syndrome. This receptor carries the CDR3 CASSDRGRDNQPQHF. The DNA sequence is as follows: TGTGCCAGCAGTGACAGGGGGCGAGACAATCAGCCCCAGCATTTT.